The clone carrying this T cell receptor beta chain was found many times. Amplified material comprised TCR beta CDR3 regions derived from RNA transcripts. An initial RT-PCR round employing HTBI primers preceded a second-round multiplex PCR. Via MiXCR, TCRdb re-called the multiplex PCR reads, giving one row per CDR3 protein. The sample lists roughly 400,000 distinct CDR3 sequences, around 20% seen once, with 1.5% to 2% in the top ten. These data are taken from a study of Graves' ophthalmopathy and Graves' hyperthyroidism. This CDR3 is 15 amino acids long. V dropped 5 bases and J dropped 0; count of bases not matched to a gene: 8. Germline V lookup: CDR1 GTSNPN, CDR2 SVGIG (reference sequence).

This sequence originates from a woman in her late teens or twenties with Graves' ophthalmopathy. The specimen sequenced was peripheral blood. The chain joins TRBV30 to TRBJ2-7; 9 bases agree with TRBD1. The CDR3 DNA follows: TGTGCCTGGGACAACAGGGGGCGAAACTCCTACGAGCAGTACTTC. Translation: CAWDNRGRNSYEQYF.